This is a list of T cell receptor beta chains from one sample in a study of blood T cell repertoires in COVID-19. The data were produced by immunoSEQ multiplex PCR, yet TCRdb's version contains in-frame clones alone and is incomplete. Here the sample spans about 48,000 clones, around four fifths being singletons. The sequencing input was peripheral blood. The receptors were gathered from a human donor in a cohort sampled during active COVID-19. The CDR3 runs from the conserved cysteine through the conserved F or W. The order of the fields is clone size, CDR3 length, V gene, D gene, J gene, CDR3 protein, CDR3 DNA. A D gene is named only where the DNA matches it firmly. For some rows the clone size is stated as once, few or many, or as a class when expanded; others skip it.

abundance: -
len: 14
v_gene: TRBV7-6
d_gene: TRBD1
j_gene: TRBJ2-3
CDR3aa: CASSLEGGADTQYF
CDR3nt: TGTGCCAGCAGCTTGGAAGGGGGCGCAGATACGCAGTATTTT

abundance: -
len: 17
v_gene: TRBV10-3
d_gene: -
j_gene: TRBJ2-3
CDR3aa: CAIGRDSGFLSTDTQYF
CDR3nt: TGTGCCATCGGCCGGGACAGCGGGTTTTTAAGCACAGATACGCAGTATTTT

abundance: -
len: 12
v_gene: TRBV29-1
d_gene: TRBD2
j_gene: TRBJ2-1
CDR3aa: CSVEGRTSEQFF
CDR3nt: TGCAGCGTTGAAGGTCGGACTAGTGAGCAGTTCTTC

abundance: -
len: 13
v_gene: TRBV12-3/TRBV12-4
d_gene: -
j_gene: TRBJ2-7
CDR3aa: CASSSEGSYEQYF
CDR3nt: TGTGCCAGCAGTTCGGAGGGCTCCTACGAGCAGTACTTC

abundance: -
len: 16
v_gene: TRBV2
d_gene: TRBD2
j_gene: TRBJ2-3
CDR3aa: CASTTRPGLAGDTQYF
CDR3nt: TGTGCCAGCACTACAAGACCGGGACTAGCGGGAGATACGCAGTATTTT

abundance: -
len: 14
v_gene: TRBV28
d_gene: TRBD1
j_gene: TRBJ1-2
CDR3aa: CASEKTGFGYGYTF
CDR3nt: TGTGCCAGCGAAAAGACAGGGTTTGGCTATGGCTACACCTTC

abundance: -
len: 12
v_gene: TRBV27
d_gene: -
j_gene: TRBJ1-6
CDR3aa: CASSSPQGHLHF
CDR3nt: TGTGCCAGCAGTTCCCCTCAGGGTCACCTCCACTTT

abundance: -
len: 16
v_gene: TRBV6-2/TRBV6-3
d_gene: TRBD1
j_gene: TRBJ2-1
CDR3aa: CASSYTDRGFNHEQFF
CDR3nt: TGTGCCAGCAGTTACACGGACAGGGGTTTTAATCATGAGCAGTTCTTC

abundance: -
len: 15
v_gene: TRBV7-9
d_gene: TRBD2
j_gene: TRBJ2-5
CDR3aa: CASSLGARGQETQYF
CDR3nt: TGTGCCAGCAGCTTAGGTGCGCGGGGGCAAGAGACCCAGTACTTC

abundance: -
len: 14
v_gene: TRBV29-1
d_gene: -
j_gene: TRBJ1-1
CDR3aa: CSSQPGVLNTEAFF
CDR3nt: TGCAGCTCTCAACCGGGGGTATTGAACACTGAAGCTTTCTTT

abundance: -
len: 13
v_gene: TRBV5-8
d_gene: -
j_gene: TRBJ2-7
CDR3aa: CASSPGHLYEQYF
CDR3nt: TGTGCCAGCAGCCCGGGACACCTCTACGAGCAGTACTTC

abundance: -
len: 14
v_gene: TRBV5-6
d_gene: TRBD1
j_gene: TRBJ1-5
CDR3aa: CASSLTGGDQPQHF
CDR3nt: TGTGCCAGCAGCTTGACAGGGGGAGATCAGCCCCAGCATTTT

abundance: -
len: 14
v_gene: TRBV19
d_gene: TRBD1
j_gene: TRBJ1-2
CDR3aa: CASTPGTGNYGYTF
CDR3nt: TGTGCCAGTACCCCCGGGACAGGCAACTATGGCTACACCTTC

abundance: once
len: 13
v_gene: TRBV5-1
d_gene: -
j_gene: TRBJ2-3
CDR3aa: CASRKQDTDTQYF
CDR3nt: TGCGCCAGCAGAAAGCAGGACACAGATACGCAGTATTTT

abundance: -
len: 16
v_gene: TRBV7-8
d_gene: TRBD1
j_gene: TRBJ1-5
CDR3aa: CASSNGRGLSNQPQHF
CDR3nt: TGTGCCAGCAGCAACGGCAGGGGGCTTAGCAATCAGCCCCAGCATTTT

abundance: few
len: 15
v_gene: TRBV7-2
d_gene: -
j_gene: TRBJ2-2
CDR3aa: CASSSPGVIAGELFF
CDR3nt: TGTGCCAGCAGCTCGCCTGGAGTAATAGCCGGGGAGCTGTTTTTT

abundance: -
len: 12
v_gene: TRBV30
d_gene: -
j_gene: TRBJ2-3
CDR3aa: CAWSSSRDTQYF
CDR3nt: TGTGCCTGGTCCTCTAGCCGAGATACGCAGTATTTT

abundance: -
len: 16
v_gene: TRBV6-5
d_gene: -
j_gene: TRBJ1-2
CDR3aa: CASSYRRELMRYGYTF
CDR3nt: TGTGCCAGCAGTTATCGCAGGGAACTTATGCGGTATGGCTACACCTTC

abundance: -
len: 17
v_gene: TRBV7-6
d_gene: TRBD2
j_gene: TRBJ2-5
CDR3aa: CASSLYPPGLVQETQYF
CDR3nt: TGTGCCAGCAGCTTATATCCCCCGGGACTAGTCCAAGAGACCCAGTACTTC

abundance: -
len: 14
v_gene: TRBV10-3
d_gene: TRBD1
j_gene: TRBJ2-7
CDR3aa: CAINPGQGSYEQYF
CDR3nt: TGTGCCATCAACCCGGGACAGGGCTCCTACGAGCAGTACTTC

abundance: few
len: 15
v_gene: TRBV5-6
d_gene: -
j_gene: TRBJ1-5
CDR3aa: CASSLQGRINQPQHF
CDR3nt: TGTGCCAGCAGCTTACAGGGACGGATTAATCAGCCCCAGCATTTT

abundance: -
len: 14
v_gene: TRBV10-2
d_gene: -
j_gene: TRBJ2-2
CDR3aa: CASSATGSTGELFF
CDR3nt: TGCGCCAGCAGCGCTACGGGGTCCACCGGGGAGCTGTTTTTT

abundance: -
len: 15
v_gene: TRBV10-1
d_gene: TRBD1
j_gene: TRBJ2-3
CDR3aa: CASSEGQDVGDTQYF
CDR3nt: TGCGCCAGCAGTGAGGGACAGGACGTGGGAGATACGCAGTATTTT

abundance: -
len: 13
v_gene: TRBV25-1
d_gene: -
j_gene: TRBJ2-1
CDR3aa: CASSGGPLGEQFF
CDR3nt: TGTGCCAGCAGCGGGGGGCCGTTGGGTGAGCAGTTCTTC

abundance: -
len: 16
v_gene: TRBV9
d_gene: TRBD2
j_gene: TRBJ2-3
CDR3aa: CASSPTGGGAVDTQYF
CDR3nt: TGTGCCAGCAGCCCGACCGGCGGGGGGGCTGTAGATACGCAGTATTTT

abundance: once
len: 15
v_gene: TRBV6-5
d_gene: TRBD2
j_gene: TRBJ2-3
CDR3aa: CASRAGGPFTDTQYF
CDR3nt: TGTGCCAGCAGAGCGGGGGGGCCTTTCACAGATACGCAGTATTTT

abundance: -
len: 15
v_gene: TRBV5-1
d_gene: TRBD2
j_gene: TRBJ2-1
CDR3aa: CASSLITSGLDEQFF
CDR3nt: TGCGCCAGCAGCTTGATAACTAGCGGGTTGGATGAGCAGTTCTTC

abundance: -
len: 14
v_gene: TRBV7-2
d_gene: -
j_gene: TRBJ1-4
CDR3aa: CASSLTGPLGKLFF
CDR3nt: TGTGCCAGCAGCTTGACAGGTCCCTTGGGAAAACTGTTTTTT

abundance: few
len: 15
v_gene: TRBV2
d_gene: TRBD1
j_gene: TRBJ2-2
CDR3aa: CASSGRTGGTGELFF
CDR3nt: TGTGCCAGCAGTGGAAGGACAGGGGGGACCGGGGAGCTGTTTTTT

abundance: few
len: 15
v_gene: TRBV18
d_gene: -
j_gene: TRBJ1-1
CDR3aa: CASAENQDRNTEAFF
CDR3nt: TGTGCCAGCGCAGAAAATCAGGACAGGAACACTGAAGCTTTCTTT

abundance: -
len: 15
v_gene: TRBV4-1
d_gene: -
j_gene: TRBJ2-5
CDR3aa: CASSQDRTTYGTQYF
CDR3nt: TGCGCCAGCAGCCAAGATCGTACCACTTATGGGACCCAGTACTTC

abundance: -
len: 15
v_gene: TRBV6-5
d_gene: -
j_gene: TRBJ1-3
CDR3aa: CASSFDGDGRNTIYF
CDR3nt: TGTGCCAGCAGTTTCGACGGAGATGGAAGAAACACCATATATTTT

abundance: -
len: 15
v_gene: TRBV6-5
d_gene: TRBD2
j_gene: TRBJ2-1
CDR3aa: CASRQGGFSYNEQFF
CDR3nt: TGTGCCAGCAGGCAGGGAGGGTTCTCCTACAATGAGCAGTTCTTC

abundance: -
len: 15
v_gene: TRBV19
d_gene: -
j_gene: TRBJ1-1
CDR3aa: CASSIEWGENTEAFF
CDR3nt: TGTGCCAGTAGTATTGAGTGGGGGGAGAACACTGAAGCTTTCTTT

abundance: -
len: 15
v_gene: TRBV27
d_gene: TRBD1
j_gene: TRBJ2-1
CDR3aa: CASSPRTGTNNEQFF
CDR3nt: TGTGCCAGCAGCCCGAGGACAGGGACAAACAATGAGCAGTTCTTC

abundance: -
len: 17
v_gene: TRBV2
d_gene: TRBD2
j_gene: TRBJ2-3
CDR3aa: CASSEGRLAGGGDTQYF
CDR3nt: TGTGCCAGCAGTGAAGGCAGACTAGCGGGGGGAGGTGATACGCAGTATTTT

abundance: -
len: 13
v_gene: TRBV18
d_gene: -
j_gene: TRBJ1-6
CDR3aa: CASSNREGSPLHF
CDR3nt: TGTGCCAGCTCAAACAGGGAAGGTTCACCCCTCCACTTT

abundance: -
len: 13
v_gene: TRBV10-3
d_gene: TRBD1
j_gene: TRBJ1-1
CDR3aa: CAIRGGQNTEAFF
CDR3nt: TGTGCCATCAGAGGGGGCCAGAACACTGAAGCTTTCTTT

abundance: few
len: 15
v_gene: TRBV5-1
d_gene: TRBD1
j_gene: TRBJ2-1
CDR3aa: CASSLETGSYNEQFF
CDR3nt: TGCGCCAGCAGCTTGGAGACAGGGTCCTACAATGAGCAGTTCTTC

abundance: -
len: 12
v_gene: TRBV2
d_gene: TRBD1
j_gene: TRBJ1-2
CDR3aa: CASEDRSGGYTF
CDR3nt: TGTGCCAGCGAGGACAGGAGCGGTGGCTACACCTTC

abundance: -
len: 14
v_gene: TRBV6-6
d_gene: TRBD1
j_gene: TRBJ2-7
CDR3aa: CASSMTGSSYEQYF
CDR3nt: TGTGCCAGCAGTATGACAGGGAGCTCCTACGAGCAGTACTTC

abundance: -
len: 17
v_gene: TRBV15
d_gene: -
j_gene: TRBJ1-5
CDR3aa: CATSNPRGHYSNQPQHF
CDR3nt: TGTGCCACCAGCAACCCTCGGGGACACTATAGCAATCAGCCCCAGCATTTT